This T cell receptor (beta chain) was recovered during a study of blood T cells in healthy people across ages. Together with a sample-barcoded 5' primer, a J-beta primer mix was included in a second PCR lasting roughly 6 to 12 cycles. TCRdb itself ran the 5' RACE reads through MiXCR, one entry per CDR3 protein. The top ten clones hold about 15% of a sample with about 640,000 distinct CDR3 sequences, about 30% of them seen once. Sequenced input: blood. The sequence derives from a woman aged 80 or over in good health.

The CDR3 sequence is CASRQGAPTGELFF. For the CDR3, the DNA is TGTGCCAGCAGACAGGGCGCCCCCACCGGGGAGCTGTTTTTT. This chain connects TRBV27 to TRBJ2-2, with a tentative D call TRBD1 (6 bases). Trimming took off 6 bases at V and 4 bases at J, with 12 bases between the two ends. The germline CDR1 and CDR2 sequences are MNHEY and SMNVEV (reference sequence). The CDR3 has 14 amino acids.